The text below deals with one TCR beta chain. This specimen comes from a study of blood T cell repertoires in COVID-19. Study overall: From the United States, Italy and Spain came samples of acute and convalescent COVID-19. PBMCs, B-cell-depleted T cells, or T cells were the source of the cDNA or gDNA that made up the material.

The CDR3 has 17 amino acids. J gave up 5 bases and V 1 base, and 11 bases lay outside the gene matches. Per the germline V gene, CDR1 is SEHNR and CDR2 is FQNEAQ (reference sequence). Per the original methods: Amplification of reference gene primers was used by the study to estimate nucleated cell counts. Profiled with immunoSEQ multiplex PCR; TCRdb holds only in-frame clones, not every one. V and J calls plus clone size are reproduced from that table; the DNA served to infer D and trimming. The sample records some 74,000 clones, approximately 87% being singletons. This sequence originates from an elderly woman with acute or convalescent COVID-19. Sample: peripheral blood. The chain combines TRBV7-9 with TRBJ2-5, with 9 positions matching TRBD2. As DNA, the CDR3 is TGTGCCAGCAGCTTAGGGTGGGTGGCTAGCGGGATGGAGACCCAGTACTTC. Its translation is CASSLGWVASGMETQYF.